Listed below are T cell receptor beta chains from one sample, sequenced in a study of T cell responses to AZD1222 COVID-19 vaccine. Clones were read by immunoSEQ multiplex PCR, and TCRdb kept only the in-frame ones, dropping some. The sample has over 120,000 clones; over 85% are singletons. The sample in question was peripheral blood, obtained on day 0 of AZD1222 vaccination. These receptors all stem from an adult in good health. CDR3s leave out the opening cysteine and the closing phenylalanine or tryptophan.

J gene: TRBJ1-2; V gene: TRBV30; CDR3 protein: AWSGRSNYGYT
J gene: TRBJ2-3; V gene: TRBV11-2; CDR3 protein: ASSLEIAGPYTDTQY
J gene: TRBJ2-1; V gene: TRBV28; CDR3 protein: ASSLGQTYNEQF
J gene: TRBJ1-2; V gene: TRBV5-1; CDR3 protein: ASSSRTRGSYGYT
J gene: TRBJ1-2; V gene: TRBV18; CDR3 protein: ASSLPGQVLGVRGYT
J gene: TRBJ1-2; V gene: TRBV12-3/TRBV12-4; CDR3 protein: ASSSTPGGYT
J gene: TRBJ1-6; V gene: TRBV27; CDR3 protein: ASSKHPDGNNSPLH
J gene: TRBJ2-2; V gene: TRBV18; CDR3 protein: ATAGASGFTWSGELF
J gene: TRBJ1-1; V gene: TRBV19; CDR3 protein: ASPWGDNLHTRDMNTEAF
J gene: TRBJ2-2; V gene: TRBV11-2; CDR3 protein: ASSLVVDTGELF
J gene: TRBJ1-1; V gene: TRBV3-1/TRBV3-2; CDR3 protein: ASSPPTGGQIEAF
J gene: TRBJ2-5; V gene: TRBV28; CDR3 protein: ASSGETQY